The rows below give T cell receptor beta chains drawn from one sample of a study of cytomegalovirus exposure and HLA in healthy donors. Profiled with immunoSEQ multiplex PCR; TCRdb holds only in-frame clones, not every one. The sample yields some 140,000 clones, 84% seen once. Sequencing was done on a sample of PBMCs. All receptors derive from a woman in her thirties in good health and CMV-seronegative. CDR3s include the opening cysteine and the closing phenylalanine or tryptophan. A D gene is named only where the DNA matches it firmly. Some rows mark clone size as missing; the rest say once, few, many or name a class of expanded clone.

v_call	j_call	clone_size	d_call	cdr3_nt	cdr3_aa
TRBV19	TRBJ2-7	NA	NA	TGTGCCAGTAGGGTCGGGGAGCCCCCCTACGAGCAGTACTTC	CASRVGEPPYEQYF
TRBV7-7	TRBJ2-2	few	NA	TGTGCCAGCAGCTTACTAGAGGGTTTCGGGGAGCTGTTTTTT	CASSLLEGFGELFF
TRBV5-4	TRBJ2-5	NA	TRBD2	TGTGCCAGCAGCCCCTTTAGCGGGGGGGCGCAAGAGACCCAGTACTTC	CASSPFSGGAQETQYF
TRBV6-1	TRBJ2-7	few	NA	TGTGCCAGCAGTGAAGGGTTAACAGCTCTCTCCTACGAGCAGTACTTC	CASSEGLTALSYEQYF
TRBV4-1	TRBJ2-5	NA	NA	TGCGCCAGCAGCCAAGAGGCTCAAGAGACCCAGTACTTC	CASSQEAQETQYF
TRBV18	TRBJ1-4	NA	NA	TGTGCCAGCTCACCCACACAGTTAACTAATGAAAAACTGTTTTTT	CASSPTQLTNEKLFF
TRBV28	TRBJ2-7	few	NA	TGTGCCATCGGGTACAGGAATACCTACGAGCAGTACTTC	CAIGYRNTYEQYF
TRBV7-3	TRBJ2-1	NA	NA	TGTGCCAGCAGCTCCGGTTTCTACGATGAGCAGTTCTTC	CASSSGFYDEQFF
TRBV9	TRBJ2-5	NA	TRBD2	TGTGCCAGCAGCGTAGGTAGCGGGGGGGCTAGGGAGACCCAGTACTTC	CASSVGSGGARETQYF
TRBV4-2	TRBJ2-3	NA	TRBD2	TGTGCCAGCACCGCTCTAGCGGGGGGCACAGATACGCAGTATTTT	CASTALAGGTDTQYF
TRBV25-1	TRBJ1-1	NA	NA	TGTGCCAGCAGTCAGGGGCATGAAGCTTTCTTT	CASSQGHEAFF
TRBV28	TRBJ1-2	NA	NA	TGTGCCAGCAGTTTGGGGACTCGGGGCTACACCTTC	CASSLGTRGYTF
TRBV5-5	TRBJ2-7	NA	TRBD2	TGTGCCAGCAGCTCAGGACTAGCGGCATCCTACGAGCAGTACTTC	CASSSGLAASYEQYF
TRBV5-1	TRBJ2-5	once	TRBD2	TGCGCCAGCAGCTTGGTCGGGACTAGGCAAGAGACCCAGTACTTC	CASSLVGTRQETQYF
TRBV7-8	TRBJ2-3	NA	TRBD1	TGTGCCAGCAGCTTATCGGGACAGGGGCCAGATACGCAGTATTTT	CASSLSGQGPDTQYF
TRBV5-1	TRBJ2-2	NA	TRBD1	TGCGCCAGCAGCTTTCCCGGCCAGGGGGCCTCGAACACCGGGGAGCTGTTTTTT	CASSFPGQGASNTGELFF
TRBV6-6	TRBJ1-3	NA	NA	TGTGCCAGCAGATTAGGCGGGGGGACCTCTGGAAACACCATATATTTT	CASRLGGGTSGNTIYF
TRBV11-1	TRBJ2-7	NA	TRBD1	TGTGCCAGCAGCCAGGACAGGGTCAGGAACGAGCAGTACTTC	CASSQDRVRNEQYF
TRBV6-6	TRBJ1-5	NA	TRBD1	TGTGCCAGCAGTTATAGTCATGGGACAGGTAATCAGCCCCAGCATTTT	CASSYSHGTGNQPQHF
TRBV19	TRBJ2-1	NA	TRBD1	TGTGCCAGTAGTATGCGCAGACAGGGGAAAATGAATGAGCAGTTCTTC	CASSMRRQGKMNEQFF
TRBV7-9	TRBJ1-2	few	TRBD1	TGTGCCAGCAGCCCCGGTACAGGGGAACGTGGCTACACCTTC	CASSPGTGERGYTF
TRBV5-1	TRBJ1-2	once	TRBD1	TGCGCCAGCAGCCGCAGGGGGGCCCTGGATGGCTACACCTTC	CASSRRGALDGYTF
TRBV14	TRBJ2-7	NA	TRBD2	TGTGCCAGCAGCCAAGGTCTAGCGGCCTCCTACGAGCAGTACTTC	CASSQGLAASYEQYF
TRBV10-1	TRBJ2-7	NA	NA	TGCGCCAGCAGTGAAGTAGACATGCGGGGTAGGATGAGCTACGAGCAGTACTTC	CASSEVDMRGRMSYEQYF
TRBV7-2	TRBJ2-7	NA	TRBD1	TGTGCCAGCAGCTTAGCGTTCAGGGGGAACGAGCAGTACTTC	CASSLAFRGNEQYF
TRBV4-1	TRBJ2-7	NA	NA	TGCGCCAGCAGCCAAGTTCCAGGGGGGCCGGCCTACGAGCAGTACTTC	CASSQVPGGPAYEQYF
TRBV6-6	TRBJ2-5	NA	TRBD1	TGTGCCACCCAGAGGGGGCAGGGCGAAGAGACCCAGTACTTC	CATQRGQGEETQYF
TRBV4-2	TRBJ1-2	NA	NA	TGTGCCAGCAGCTCCCCCGGACGGGGGGGCCTTAACTATGGCTACACCTTC	CASSSPGRGGLNYGYTF
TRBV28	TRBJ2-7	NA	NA	TGTGCCAGCAGCTCCACGGTGGGGAGCTCCTACGAGCAGTACTTC	CASSSTVGSSYEQYF
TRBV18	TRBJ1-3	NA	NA	TGTGCCAGCTCACCGGCTGATGGAAACACCATATATTTT	CASSPADGNTIYF
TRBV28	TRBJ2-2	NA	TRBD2	TGTGCCAGCAGTCCGCCTAGCGGGGGGGGCACCGGGGAGCTGTTTTTT	CASSPPSGGGTGELFF
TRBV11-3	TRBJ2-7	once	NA	TGTGCCAGCAGCTTAGGCGGGGATTCCTACGAGCAGTACTTC	CASSLGGDSYEQYF
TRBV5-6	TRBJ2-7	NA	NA	TGTGCCAGCAGCTTGAGTGGAGGGGAACATTACGAGCAGTACTTC	CASSLSGGEHYEQYF
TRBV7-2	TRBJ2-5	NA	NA	TGTGCCAGCAGCTCCGGACTCCCCTGGACCCAGTACTTC	CASSSGLPWTQYF
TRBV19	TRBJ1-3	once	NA	TGTGCCAGTAGTATCACGGGGAGCTCTGGAAACACCATATATTTT	CASSITGSSGNTIYF
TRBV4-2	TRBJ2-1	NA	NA	TGTGCCAGCAGCCCTTATCAGGGTACCTACAATGAGCAGTTCTTC	CASSPYQGTYNEQFF
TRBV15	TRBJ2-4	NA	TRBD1	TGTGCCACCAGCAGAGAACTACAGGGGTCGGGTATGGACATTCAGTACTTC	CATSRELQGSGMDIQYF
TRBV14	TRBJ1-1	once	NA	TGTGCCAGCAGCCAAGGACAGCACACTGAAGCTTTCTTT	CASSQGQHTEAFF
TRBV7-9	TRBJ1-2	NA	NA	TGTGCCAGCAGCTTCATGGACAGACATGGCTACACCTTC	CASSFMDRHGYTF
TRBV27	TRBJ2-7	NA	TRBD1	TGTGCCAGCAGTTCGCCTGGGACAGGGGCCTACGAGCAGTACTTC	CASSSPGTGAYEQYF
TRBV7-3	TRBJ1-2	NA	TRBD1	TGTGCCAGCAGCCCCGGGACAGGGGGTATCTTTGGCTACACCTTC	CASSPGTGGIFGYTF